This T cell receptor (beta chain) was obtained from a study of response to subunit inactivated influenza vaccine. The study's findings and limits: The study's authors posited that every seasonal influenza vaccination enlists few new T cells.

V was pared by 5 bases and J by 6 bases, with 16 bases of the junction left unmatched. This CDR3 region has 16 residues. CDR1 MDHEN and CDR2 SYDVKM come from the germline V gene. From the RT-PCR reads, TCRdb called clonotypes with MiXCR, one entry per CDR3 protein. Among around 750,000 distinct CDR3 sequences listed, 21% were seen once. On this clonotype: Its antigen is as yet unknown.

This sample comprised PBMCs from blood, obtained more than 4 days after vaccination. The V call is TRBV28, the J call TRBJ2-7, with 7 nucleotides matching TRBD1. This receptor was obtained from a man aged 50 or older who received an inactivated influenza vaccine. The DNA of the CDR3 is TGTGCCAGCAGTCGATTTTCTAGGACAGGATTCTTCGAGCAGTACTTC. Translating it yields CASSRFSRTGFFEQYF.